The clone carrying this TCR beta chain was counted once. This sample was taken from a study of blood T cell repertoires in COVID-19. Study summary: Material from acute and convalescent COVID-19 was sourced from the United States, Italy and Spain.

TCRdb keeps only in-frame clones here, not all; method: immunoSEQ multiplex PCR. The sample has 45,000 to 65,000 clones, 90% to 95% seen once. V shed 0 bases and J 4 bases; nucleotides not matched to a gene: 9. The length of the CDR3 is 17 residues. From germline, CDR1 is SGHVS and CDR2 FQNEAQ. The sequenced sample consisted of peripheral blood. The chain is built from TRBV7-8 and TRBJ2-7; 10 bases are a match to TRBD2. The clonotype originates from a man between 45 and 60 years old with acute or convalescent COVID-19. For the CDR3, the DNA is TGTGCCAGCAGCTTAGCGCTTAGTACTAGCGGGGCGTACGAGCAGTACTTC. Its protein is CASSLALSTSGAYEQYF.